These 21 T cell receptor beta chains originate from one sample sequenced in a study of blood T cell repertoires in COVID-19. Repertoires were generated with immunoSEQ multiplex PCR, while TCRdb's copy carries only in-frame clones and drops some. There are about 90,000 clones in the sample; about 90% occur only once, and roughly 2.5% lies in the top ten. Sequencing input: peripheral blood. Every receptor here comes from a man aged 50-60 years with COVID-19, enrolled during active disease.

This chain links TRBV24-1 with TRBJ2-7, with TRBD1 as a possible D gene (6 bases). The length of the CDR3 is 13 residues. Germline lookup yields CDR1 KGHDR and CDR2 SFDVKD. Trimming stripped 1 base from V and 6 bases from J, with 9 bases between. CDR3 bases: TGTGCCACCAGTGATTTCACAGGGCTCGAGCAGTACTTC. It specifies CATSDFTGLEQYF.

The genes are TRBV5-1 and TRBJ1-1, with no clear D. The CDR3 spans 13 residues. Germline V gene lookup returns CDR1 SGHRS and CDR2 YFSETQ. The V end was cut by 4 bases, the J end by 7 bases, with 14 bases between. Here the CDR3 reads CASSSGPADEAFF. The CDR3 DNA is TGCGCCAGCAGCAGCGGACCAGCAGATGAAGCTTTCTTT. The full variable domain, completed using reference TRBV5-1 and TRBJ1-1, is KAGVTQTPRYLIKTRGQQVTLSCSPISGHRSVSWYQQTPGQGLQFLFEYFSETQRNKGNFPGRFSGRQFSNSRSEMNVSTLELGDSALYLCASSSGPADEAFFGQGTRLTVV.

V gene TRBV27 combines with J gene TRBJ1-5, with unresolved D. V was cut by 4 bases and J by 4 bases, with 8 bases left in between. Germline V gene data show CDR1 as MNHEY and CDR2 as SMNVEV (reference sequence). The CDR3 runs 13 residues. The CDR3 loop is CASSYTANQPQHF. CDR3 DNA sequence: TGTGCCAGCAGTTACACAGCTAATCAGCCCCAGCATTTT.

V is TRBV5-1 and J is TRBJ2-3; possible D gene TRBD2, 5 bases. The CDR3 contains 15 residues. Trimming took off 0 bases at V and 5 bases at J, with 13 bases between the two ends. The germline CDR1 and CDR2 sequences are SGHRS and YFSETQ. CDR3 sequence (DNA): TGCGCCAGCAGCTTGGCGGGGAAAACAGTAGATACGCAGTATTTT. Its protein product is CASSLAGKTVDTQYF.

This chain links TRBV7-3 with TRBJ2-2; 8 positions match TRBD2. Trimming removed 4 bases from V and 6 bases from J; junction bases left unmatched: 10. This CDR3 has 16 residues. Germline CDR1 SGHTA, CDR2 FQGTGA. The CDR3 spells CASSSRTGGAAGELFF. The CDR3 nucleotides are TGTGCCAGCAGCTCCCGTACCGGGGGGGCCGCCGGGGAGCTGTTTTTT.

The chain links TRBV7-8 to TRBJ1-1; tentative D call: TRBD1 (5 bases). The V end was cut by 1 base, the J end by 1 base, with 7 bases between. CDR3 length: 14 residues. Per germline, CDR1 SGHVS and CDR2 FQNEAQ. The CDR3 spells CASSLGGGNTEAFF. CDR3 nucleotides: TGTGCCAGCAGCTTAGGGGGGGGGAACACTGAAGCTTTCTTT.

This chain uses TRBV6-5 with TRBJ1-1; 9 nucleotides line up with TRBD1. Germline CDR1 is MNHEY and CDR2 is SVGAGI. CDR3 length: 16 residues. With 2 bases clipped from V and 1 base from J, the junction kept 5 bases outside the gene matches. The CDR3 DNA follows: TGTGCCAGCAGTTACCAAAGACAGGGGGGGAACACTGAAGCTTTCTTT. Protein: CASSYQRQGGNTEAFF.

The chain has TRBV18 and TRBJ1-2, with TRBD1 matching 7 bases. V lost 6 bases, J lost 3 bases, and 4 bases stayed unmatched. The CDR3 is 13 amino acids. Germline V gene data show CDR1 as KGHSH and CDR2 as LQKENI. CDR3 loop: CASSGTGDYGYTF. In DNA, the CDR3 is TGTGCCAGCTCGGGTACAGGGGACTATGGCTACACCTTC.

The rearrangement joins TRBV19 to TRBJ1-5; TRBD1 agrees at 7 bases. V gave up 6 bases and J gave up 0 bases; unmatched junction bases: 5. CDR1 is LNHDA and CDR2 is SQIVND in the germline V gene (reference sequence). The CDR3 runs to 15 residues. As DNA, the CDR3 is TGTGCCAGTAGGCGGACAGGTAGTAGCAATCAGCCCCAGCATTTT. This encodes CASRRTGSSNQPQHF.

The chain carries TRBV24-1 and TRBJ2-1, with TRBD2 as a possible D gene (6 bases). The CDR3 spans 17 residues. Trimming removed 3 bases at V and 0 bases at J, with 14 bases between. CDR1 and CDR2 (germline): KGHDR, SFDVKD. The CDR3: CATSDTMGTGSYNEQFF. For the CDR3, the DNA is TGTGCCACCAGTGATACCATGGGGACTGGCTCCTACAATGAGCAGTTCTTC.

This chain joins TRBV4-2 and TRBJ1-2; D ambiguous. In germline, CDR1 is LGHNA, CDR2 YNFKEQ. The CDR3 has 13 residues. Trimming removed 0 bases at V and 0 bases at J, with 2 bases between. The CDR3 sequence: CASSQDTNYGYTF. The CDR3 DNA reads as TGTGCCAGCAGCCAAGACACTAACTATGGCTACACCTTC.

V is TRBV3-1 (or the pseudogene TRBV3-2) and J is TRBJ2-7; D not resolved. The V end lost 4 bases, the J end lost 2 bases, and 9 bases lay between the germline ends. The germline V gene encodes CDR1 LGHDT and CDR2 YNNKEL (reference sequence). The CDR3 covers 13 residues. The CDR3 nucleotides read TGTGCCAGCAGCCCATACAATACCTACGAGCAGTACTTC. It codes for CASSPYNTYEQYF.

This chain's CDR3 is CASSDRGASSGYTF. CDR3 nucleotides: TGTGCCAGCAGCGACAGGGGAGCCTCCTCTGGCTACACCTTC. The V call is TRBV6-1, the J call TRBJ1-2; 8 bases fit TRBD1. Germline assignment: CDR1 MNHNS and CDR2 SASEGT. With V trimmed by 6 bases and J by 7 bases, 10 bases remained unmatched. The CDR3 loop spans 14 amino acids.

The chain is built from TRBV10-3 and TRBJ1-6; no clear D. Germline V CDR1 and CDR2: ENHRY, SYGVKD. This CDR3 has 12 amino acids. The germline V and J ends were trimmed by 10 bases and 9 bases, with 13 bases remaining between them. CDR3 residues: CASRLEGSPLHF. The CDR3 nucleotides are TGTGCCAGCCGCCTCGAGGGTTCACCCCTCCACTTT.

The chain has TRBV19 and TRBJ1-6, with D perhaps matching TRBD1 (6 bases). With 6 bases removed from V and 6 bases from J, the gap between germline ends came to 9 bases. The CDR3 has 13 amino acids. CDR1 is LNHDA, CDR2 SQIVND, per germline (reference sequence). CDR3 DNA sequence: TGTGCCAGTAGGGACAGCACTAATTCACCCCTCCACTTT. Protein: CASRDSTNSPLHF.

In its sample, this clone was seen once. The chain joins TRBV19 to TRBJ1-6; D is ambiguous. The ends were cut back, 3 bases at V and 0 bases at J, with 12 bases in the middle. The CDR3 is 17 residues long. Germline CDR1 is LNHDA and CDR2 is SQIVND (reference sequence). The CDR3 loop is CASSMRPDSSYNSPLHF. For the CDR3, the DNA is TGTGCCAGTAGTATGCGGCCGGATAGCTCCTATAATTCACCCCTCCACTTT.

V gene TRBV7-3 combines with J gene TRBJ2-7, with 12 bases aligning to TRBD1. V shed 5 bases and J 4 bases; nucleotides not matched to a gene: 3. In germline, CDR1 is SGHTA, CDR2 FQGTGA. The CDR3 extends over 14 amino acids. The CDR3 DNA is TGTGCCAGCAGCCCGGGACAGGGGGCTTACGAGCAGTACTTC. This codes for CASSPGQGAYEQYF.

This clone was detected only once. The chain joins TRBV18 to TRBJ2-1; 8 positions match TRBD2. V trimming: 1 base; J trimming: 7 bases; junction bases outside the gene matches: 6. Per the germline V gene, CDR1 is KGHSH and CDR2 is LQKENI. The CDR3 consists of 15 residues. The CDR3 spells CASSPQIAGTNEQFF. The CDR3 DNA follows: TGTGCCAGCTCACCACAAATAGCGGGGACGAATGAGCAGTTCTTC.

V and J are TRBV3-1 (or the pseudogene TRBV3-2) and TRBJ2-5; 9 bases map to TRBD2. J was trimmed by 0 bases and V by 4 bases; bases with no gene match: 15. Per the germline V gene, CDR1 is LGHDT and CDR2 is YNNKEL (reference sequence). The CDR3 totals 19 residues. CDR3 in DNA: TGTGCCAGCAGCCCCCGGGACACTCTAGCGGGATTGTACCAAGAGACCCAGTACTTC. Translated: CASSPRDTLAGLYQETQYF.

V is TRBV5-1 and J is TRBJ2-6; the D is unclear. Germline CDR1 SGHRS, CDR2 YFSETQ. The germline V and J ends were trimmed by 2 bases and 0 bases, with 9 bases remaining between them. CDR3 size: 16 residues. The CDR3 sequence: CASSLTVSSGANVLTF. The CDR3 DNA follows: TGCGCCAGCAGCTTAACTGTATCCTCTGGGGCCAACGTCCTGACTTTC.

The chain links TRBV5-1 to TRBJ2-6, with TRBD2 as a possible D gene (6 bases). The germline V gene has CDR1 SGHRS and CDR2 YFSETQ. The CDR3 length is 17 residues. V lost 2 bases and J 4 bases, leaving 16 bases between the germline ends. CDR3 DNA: TGCGCCAGCAGCTTCGGTGGAGGGGCGGACGGGGCCAACGTCCTGACTTTC. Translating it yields CASSFGGGADGANVLTF.